These T cell receptor beta chains were read from a single sample in a study of cytomegalovirus exposure and HLA in healthy donors. Sequencing was performed with immunoSEQ multiplex PCR; in TCRdb, only in-frame clones are kept and a portion is missing. The sample holds about 180,000 clones, 77% seen once. The material sequenced was PBMCs. Receptors originate from a woman aged 55-69 years in good health and CMV-seropositive. The CDR3 runs from the conserved cysteine through the conserved F or W. The order of the fields is V gene, clone size, J gene, D gene, CDR3 protein, CDR3 DNA. The D gene is left open where the match is weak. Clone size is given for some rows only: seen once, a few or many times, or a class if the clone is expanded.

>TRBV5-6|NA|TRBJ2-2|NA
CASSLFVLAGELFF
TGTGCCAGCAGCTTGTTTGTACTAGCCGGGGAGCTGTTTTTT
>TRBV28|once|TRBJ1-2|TRBD1
CASIPPGGYGYTF
TGTGCCAGCATCCCACCAGGGGGTTATGGCTACACCTTC
>TRBV4-3|NA|TRBJ1-2|TRBD1
CASSPDRVGGYTF
TGCGCCAGCAGCCCCGACAGGGTCGGCGGCTACACCTTC
>TRBV19|NA|TRBJ2-1|TRBD2
CASRLGLARDNEQFF
TGTGCCAGTAGGCTGGGACTAGCGAGGGACAATGAGCAGTTCTTC
>TRBV19|NA|TRBJ1-1|NA
CASSSDRSNTEAFF
TGTGCCAGTAGTAGTGACAGGTCGAACACTGAAGCTTTCTTT
>TRBV28|NA|TRBJ2-3|NA
CASSGTQRGDTQYF
TGTGCCAGCAGTGGGACACAACGTGGGGATACGCAGTATTTT
>TRBV5-1|NA|TRBJ2-7|TRBD1
CASSLGGTVSYEQYF
TGCGCCAGCAGCTTGGGTGGGACAGTTTCCTACGAGCAGTACTTC
>TRBV7-3|NA|TRBJ2-1|TRBD1
CASSMTGTDYNEQFF
TGTGCCAGCAGTATGACAGGGACAGACTACAATGAGCAGTTCTTC
>TRBV29-1|few|TRBJ2-2|TRBD1
CSVVSGQSNTGELFF
TGCAGCGTTGTGTCGGGACAGTCGAACACCGGGGAGCTGTTTTTT
>TRBV5-1|NA|TRBJ1-1|TRBD1
CASSLVQGPHGAFF
TGCGCCAGCAGCTTGGTACAGGGGCCCCATGGAGCTTTCTTT
>TRBV11-2|NA|TRBJ2-7|NA
CASSLAGYEQYF
TGTGCCAGCAGCTTAGCAGGTTACGAGCAGTACTTC
>TRBV30|NA|TRBJ2-5|NA
CAWSAQSQETQYF
TGTGCCTGGAGTGCGCAGTCACAAGAGACCCAGTACTTC
>TRBV2|NA|TRBJ2-7|NA
CASRYTRGQRYEQYF
TGTGCCAGCCGTTACACTAGAGGGCAGCGCTACGAGCAGTACTTC
>TRBV27|NA|TRBJ1-5|TRBD1
CASSSRQGANQPQHF
TGTGCCAGCAGTTCGCGACAGGGGGCAAATCAGCCCCAGCATTTT
>TRBV6-5|NA|TRBJ1-5|NA
CASSYTDINQPQHF
TGTGCCAGCAGTTACACGGACATTAATCAGCCCCAGCATTTT
>TRBV7-2|NA|TRBJ2-3|TRBD2
CASSLKFERGWNTQYF
TGTGCCAGCAGCTTAAAGTTCGAGCGGGGGTGGAATACGCAGTATTTT
>TRBV2|NA|TRBJ1-1|NA
CASVHPRLNTEAFF
TGTGCCAGCGTCCACCCCCGACTAAACACTGAAGCTTTCTTT
>TRBV10-3|NA|TRBJ2-2|TRBD2
CAISGTGGVLFF
TGTGCCATCAGCGGGACGGGAGGGGTGTTGTTTTTT
>TRBV29-1|NA|TRBJ2-2|TRBD2
CSVEGRRGVGELFF
TGCAGCGTTGAAGGCCGGCGGGGGGTCGGGGAGCTGTTTTTT
>TRBV7-2|NA|TRBJ2-5|TRBD2
CASSSGSTSGKGTQYF
TGTGCCAGCAGCTCAGGGTCGACTAGCGGGAAGGGGACCCAGTACTTC
>TRBV9|NA|TRBJ2-5|NA
CASSPRRVGETQYF
TGTGCCAGCAGCCCCAGACGGGTCGGCGAGACCCAGTACTTC
>TRBV28|few|TRBJ2-5|NA
CASSSEVAGGETQYF
TGTGCCAGCAGTTCCGAGGTAGCTGGGGGGGAGACCCAGTACTTC
>TRBV7-9|NA|TRBJ2-7|NA
CASSSRAYEQYF
TGTGCCAGCAGCTCTCGCGCCTACGAGCAGTACTTC
>TRBV6-5|NA|TRBJ2-2|NA
CASRGAGNTGELFF
TGTGCCAGCAGAGGGGCTGGGAACACCGGGGAGCTGTTTTTT
>TRBV7-2|NA|TRBJ2-7|TRBD2
CASRPPSGYEQYF
TGTGCCAGCAGGCCCCCTAGCGGATACGAGCAGTACTTC
>TRBV9|NA|TRBJ2-5|NA
CASSPGVGNLETQYF
TGTGCCAGCAGCCCCGGGGTAGGGAATCTGGAGACCCAGTACTTC
>TRBV6-1|NA|TRBJ1-5|NA
CASSNTGYSNQPQHF
TGTGCCAGCAGTAATACAGGTTATAGCAATCAGCCCCAGCATTTT
>TRBV9|NA|TRBJ2-1|NA
CASSAREEQFF
TGTGCCAGCAGCGCTAGAGAAGAGCAGTTCTTC
>TRBV29-1|once|TRBJ2-1|NA
CSVKNFIYNEQFF
TGCAGCGTTAAGAACTTTATATACAATGAGCAGTTCTTC
>TRBV5-1|few|TRBJ2-3|TRBD1
CATSGQGGTDTQYF
TGCGCCACCTCGGGACAGGGGGGCACAGATACGCAGTATTTT
>TRBV4-3|once|TRBJ2-7|TRBD1
CASSQDPTGGRGYEQYF
TGCGCCAGCAGCCAAGACCCTACAGGGGGAAGAGGATACGAGCAGTACTTC
>TRBV19|few|TRBJ2-7|NA
CASSIFPGVDYEQYF
TGTGCCAGTAGTATATTCCCAGGGGTGGACTACGAGCAGTACTTC
>TRBV5-4|NA|TRBJ2-3|TRBD2
CASSLGTSTRADTQYF
TGTGCCAGCAGCTTGGGGACTAGCACTAGGGCAGATACGCAGTATTTT
>TRBV4-3|NA|TRBJ2-6|NA
CASSQDRDSSGANVLTF
TGCGCCAGCAGCCAAGATCGCGACAGCTCTGGGGCCAACGTCCTGACTTTC
>TRBV27|NA|TRBJ2-1|NA
CASSRERSSSYNEQFF
TGTGCCAGCAGCCGTGAGCGGAGTAGCTCCTACAATGAGCAGTTCTTC
>TRBV27|NA|TRBJ1-2|NA
CASSLLYGYTF
TGTGCCAGCAGTCTCCTCTATGGCTACACCTTC
>TRBV15|NA|TRBJ2-7|NA
CATSRDSLYEQYF
TGTGCCACCAGCAGAGATTCACTCTACGAGCAGTACTTC
>TRBV5-1|NA|TRBJ1-6|NA
CASSLLETGNSPLHF
TGCGCCAGCAGTTTGCTTGAGACAGGCAATTCACCCCTCCACTTT
>TRBV28|NA|TRBJ1-5|TRBD1
CASVTGLQPQHF
TGTGCCAGCGTGACAGGGCTTCAGCCCCAGCATTTT
>TRBV11-2|NA|TRBJ2-2|TRBD2
CASSLVSGGPYTGELFF
TGTGCCAGCAGCTTAGTTAGCGGGGGGCCTTACACCGGGGAGCTGTTTTTT
>TRBV30|NA|TRBJ2-1|NA
CAWRSGLYNEQFF
TGTGCCTGGAGATCGGGACTTTACAATGAGCAGTTCTTC
>TRBV7-6|NA|TRBJ2-2|NA
CASSANRPRTGELFF
TGTGCCAGCAGCGCCAACCGTCCTAGAACCGGGGAGCTGTTTTTT
>TRBV6-5|NA|TRBJ1-5|NA
CASSYSAGNQPQHF
TGTGCCAGCAGTTACTCGGCAGGGAATCAGCCCCAGCATTTT
>TRBV6-5|NA|TRBJ1-5|NA
CASSYSSGLNQPQHF
TGTGCCAGCAGTTACTCGTCAGGGCTCAATCAGCCCCAGCATTTT
>TRBV27|NA|TRBJ2-7|NA
CASSLSLAPHYEQYF
TGTGCCAGCAGTTTAAGCCTAGCCCCCCACTACGAGCAGTACTTC
>TRBV30|few|TRBJ2-3|TRBD2
CAWNAGLAGGGDTQYF
TGTGCCTGGAATGCGGGACTAGCGGGAGGGGGAGATACGCAGTATTTT
>TRBV27|NA|TRBJ2-1|NA
CASRRVRGSNEQFF
TGTGCCAGCAGGAGGGTCAGGGGATCAAATGAGCAGTTCTTC
>TRBV6-1|NA|TRBJ2-3|TRBD2
CASSESRGLAGGQGTQYF
TGTGCCAGCAGTGAAAGTAGGGGACTAGCGGGGGGGCAGGGTACGCAGTATTTT
>TRBV7-9|few|TRBJ2-7|TRBD1
CASKPGTAYEQYF
TGTGCCAGCAAACCCGGGACAGCATACGAGCAGTACTTC
>TRBV27|few|TRBJ2-3|NA
CASSKGDSTDTQYF
TGTGCCAGCAGTAAAGGAGACAGCACAGATACGCAGTATTTT
>TRBV28|NA|TRBJ1-1|NA
CASSVGTTSNTEAFF
TGTGCCAGCAGCGTCGGGACAACTTCCAACACTGAAGCTTTCTTT
>TRBV19|NA|TRBJ2-4|TRBD1
CASSRGLDIQYF
TGTGCCAGTAGCAGGGGGCTGGACATTCAGTACTTC
>TRBV9|NA|TRBJ1-6|NA
CASSAREPQDSPLHF
TGTGCCAGCAGCGCGCGAGAACCGCAGGATTCACCCCTCCACTTT
>TRBV4-2|NA|TRBJ2-1|TRBD2
CASSQNHQRESREQFF
TGTGCCAGCAGCCAAAACCACCAGCGGGAGTCAAGAGAGCAGTTCTTC